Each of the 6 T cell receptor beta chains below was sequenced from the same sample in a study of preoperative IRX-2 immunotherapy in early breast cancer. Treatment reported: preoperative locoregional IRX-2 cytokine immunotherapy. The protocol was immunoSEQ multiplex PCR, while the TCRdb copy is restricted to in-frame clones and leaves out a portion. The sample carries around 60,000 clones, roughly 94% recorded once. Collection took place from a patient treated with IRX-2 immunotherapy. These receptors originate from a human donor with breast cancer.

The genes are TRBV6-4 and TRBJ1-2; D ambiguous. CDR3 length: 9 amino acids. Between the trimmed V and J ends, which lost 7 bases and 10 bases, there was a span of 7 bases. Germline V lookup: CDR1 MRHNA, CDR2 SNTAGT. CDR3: CASNGDYTF. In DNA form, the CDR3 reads TGTGCCAGCAATGGGGACTACACCTTC.

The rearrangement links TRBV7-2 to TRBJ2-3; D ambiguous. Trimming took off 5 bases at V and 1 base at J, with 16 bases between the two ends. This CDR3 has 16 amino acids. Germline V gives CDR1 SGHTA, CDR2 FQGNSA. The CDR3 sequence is CASSQPVGGGTDTQYF. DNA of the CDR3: TGTGCCAGCAGCCAGCCCGTAGGTGGGGGCACAGATACGCAGTATTTT.

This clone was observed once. In DNA form, the CDR3 reads TGTGCCAGCAGCTTACAGGGACTCATCGTTGAGCAGTTCTTC. Protein product: CASSLQGLIVEQFF. V gene TRBV7-2 combines with J gene TRBJ2-1; D possibly corresponds to TRBD2 (6 bases). From germline, CDR1 is SGHTA and CDR2 FQGNSA. V was clipped by 2 bases and J by 9 bases, with 14 bases between them. The CDR3 length is 14 residues.

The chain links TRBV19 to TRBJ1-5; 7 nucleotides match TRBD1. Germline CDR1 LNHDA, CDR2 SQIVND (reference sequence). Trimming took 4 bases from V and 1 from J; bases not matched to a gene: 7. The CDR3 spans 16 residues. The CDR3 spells CASSTRQGLSNQPQHF. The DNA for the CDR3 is TGTGCCAGTAGTACTAGACAGGGATTGAGCAATCAGCCCCAGCATTTT.

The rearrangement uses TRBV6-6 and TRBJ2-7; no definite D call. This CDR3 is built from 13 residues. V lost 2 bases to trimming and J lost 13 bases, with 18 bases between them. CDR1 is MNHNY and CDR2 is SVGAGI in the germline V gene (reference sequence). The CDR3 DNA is TGTGCCAGCAGTTACCCAGGCGGTGGGGTGCAATACTTC. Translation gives CASSYPGGGVQYF.

The CDR3 DNA is TGTGCCAGCAGCTTATCGTTACAAAATAACTATGGCTACACCTTC. Its translation is CASSLSLQNNYGYTF. The V and J genes are TRBV7-2 and TRBJ1-2; D remains ambiguous. The V and J ends lost 2 bases and 1 base respectively, with 11 bases between them. Per germline, CDR1 SGHTA and CDR2 FQGNSA. This CDR3 has 15 amino acids.